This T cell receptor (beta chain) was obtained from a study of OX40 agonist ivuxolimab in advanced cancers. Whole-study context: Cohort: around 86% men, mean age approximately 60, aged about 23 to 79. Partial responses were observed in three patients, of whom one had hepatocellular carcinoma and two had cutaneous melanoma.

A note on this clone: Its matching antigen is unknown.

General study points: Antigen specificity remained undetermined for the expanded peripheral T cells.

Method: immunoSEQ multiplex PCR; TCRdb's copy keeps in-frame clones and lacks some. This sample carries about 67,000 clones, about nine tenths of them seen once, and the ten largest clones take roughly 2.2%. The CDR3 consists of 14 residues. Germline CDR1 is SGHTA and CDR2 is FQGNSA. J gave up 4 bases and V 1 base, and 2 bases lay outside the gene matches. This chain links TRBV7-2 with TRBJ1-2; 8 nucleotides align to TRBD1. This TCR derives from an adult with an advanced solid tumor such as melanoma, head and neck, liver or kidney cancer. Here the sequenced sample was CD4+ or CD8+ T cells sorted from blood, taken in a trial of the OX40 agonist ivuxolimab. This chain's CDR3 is CASSLVGTGYGYTF. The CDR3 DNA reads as TGTGCCAGCAGCTTAGTAGGGACAGGCTATGGCTACACCTTC.